These 21 T cell receptor beta chains were sequenced from one sample in a study of blood T cell repertoires in COVID-19. Method: immunoSEQ multiplex PCR; TCRdb's copy keeps in-frame clones and lacks some. The table includes 200,000 to 300,000 clones, 70% to 90% detected once. The material sequenced was peripheral blood. The receptors were gathered from a woman under 40 who had recovered from COVID-19.

The V gene is TRBV29-1, the J gene TRBJ1-1, with a tentative D call TRBD1 (5 bases). With 3 bases removed from V and 7 bases from J, the gap between germline ends came to 15 bases. CDR3 length: 13 amino acids. Germline CDR1 reads SQVTM; CDR2 reads ANQGSEA. The CDR3 sequence: CSVENRLGIEAFF. The CDR3 bases are TGCAGCGTTGAGAACAGGCTGGGTATTGAAGCTTTCTTT.

This clone was detected a few times. This chain links TRBV30 with TRBJ2-2, with TRBD2 identical over 7 bases. Germline lookup yields CDR1 GTSNPN and CDR2 SVGIG (reference sequence). CDR3 length: 14 amino acids. Trimming took 6 bases from V and 5 from J; bases not matched to a gene: 9. In nucleotides, the CDR3 is TGTGCCTGTGAGCGGGGATTTGGGACCGGGGAGCTGTTTTTT. Its translation: CACERGFGTGELFF. The variable domain in full, completed from reference TRBV30 and TRBJ2-2, reads SQTIHQWPATLVQPVGSPLSLECTVEGTSNPNLYWYRQAAGRGLQLLFYSVGIGQISSEVPQNLSASRPQDRQFILSSKKLLLSDSGFYLCACERGFGTGELFFGEGSRLTVL.

The V gene is TRBV5-1, the J gene TRBJ2-7, with D uncertain. V dropped 1 base and J dropped 2 bases, with 7 bases sitting between them. CDR1 and CDR2 from the germline V gene are SGHRS and YFSETQ. This CDR3 region has 13 residues. CDR3 region: CASSLTETYEQYF. DNA of the CDR3: TGCGCCAGCAGCTTGACAGAGACCTACGAGCAGTACTTC.

The V and J genes are TRBV18 and TRBJ2-4; D might be TRBD1 (5 bases). V dropped 3 bases and J dropped 0 bases, with 12 bases sitting between them. The CDR3 spans 16 residues. CDR1 and CDR2 from the germline V gene are KGHSH and LQKENI. The CDR3 DNA sequence: TGTGCCAGCTCACCGCTAACGACAGTAGCCAAAAACATTCAGTACTTC. Translating gives CASSPLTTVAKNIQYF.

The rearrangement uses TRBV28 and TRBJ1-2; no clear D gene. Germline V CDR1 and CDR2: MDHEN, SYDVKM. This CDR3 has 12 residues. The V end lost 2 bases, the J end lost 8 bases, and 9 bases lay between the germline ends. CDR3 sequence: CASSLDWVGYTF. CDR3 nucleotides: TGTGCCAGCAGTTTAGACTGGGTGGGCTACACCTTC.

CDR3 DNA sequence: TGTGCCAGTAGTATAGCGGTCCATGTGGGCTACACCTTC. It translates to CASSIAVHVGYTF. The chain couples TRBV19 to TRBJ1-2, with unresolved D. Germline CDR1 and CDR2: LNHDA and SQIVND (reference sequence). The CDR3 runs to 13 residues. Trimming shortened V by 1 base and J by 8 bases, and 11 bases separated the two germline ends.

The chain couples TRBV7-8 to TRBJ1-4; 7 nucleotides line up with TRBD1. Germline values: CDR1 SGHVS, CDR2 FQNEAQ. The CDR3 has 15 amino acids. J gave up 5 bases and V 5 bases, and 8 bases lay outside the gene matches. CDR3 bases: TGTGCCAGCAGCACTACAGGGGATAAGAATGAAAAACTGTTTTTT. Translated: CASSTTGDKNEKLFF.

This sequence joins TRBV6-5 and TRBJ1-2; the match to TRBD1 covers 8 bases. The J segment lost 8 bases and the V segment lost 5 bases, leaving 7 bases of the junction unmatched. Germline CDR1 reads MNHEY; CDR2 reads SVGAGI. The CDR3 runs 13 residues. The CDR3 sequence is CASSRTGSNGYTF. In nucleotides, the CDR3 is TGTGCCAGCAGTCGGACAGGGTCGAACGGCTACACCTTC.

Remarks on this clone: The same CDR3 is also encoded by other DNA sequences in this sample. The chain is built from TRBV30 and TRBJ1-2, with 9 bases lining up with TRBD1. Unmatched junction bases numbered 0, after V lost 0 bases and J lost 4 bases. Per germline, CDR1 GTSNPN and CDR2 SVGIG (reference sequence). The CDR3 sequence is 13 residues long. CDR3 coding DNA: TGTGCCTGGAGTGTGGGACAGGGCTATGGCTACACCTTC. It codes for CAWSVGQGYGYTF.

The chain is built from TRBV29-1 and TRBJ2-1; 9 bases match TRBD1. The CDR3 sequence is 14 residues long. Trimming at V came to 8 bases and at J to 4 bases, leaving 9 bases not matched to a gene. Germline CDR1 and CDR2: SQVTM and ANQGSEA. The chain's CDR3 is CSIQAGQGYNEQFF. The CDR3 DNA sequence: TGCAGCATTCAGGCGGGACAGGGTTACAATGAGCAGTTCTTC.

V and J are TRBV7-9 and TRBJ2-5; D gene unclear. V lost 5 bases to trimming and J lost 5 bases, with 12 bases between them. Germline values: CDR1 SEHNR, CDR2 FQNEAQ (reference sequence). CDR3 length: 13 amino acids. The CDR3 DNA reads as TGTGCCAGCAGCCCCCAAATTGTTGAGACCCAGTACTTC. Protein: CASSPQIVETQYF.

The J gene is TRBJ2-7, the V gene TRBV3-1 (or the pseudogene TRBV3-2); TRBD2 agrees at 9 bases. The V and J ends lost 3 bases and 5 bases, in that order; junction bases with no gene match: 5. CDR3 length: 14 residues. In germline, CDR1 is LGHDT, CDR2 YNNKEL (reference sequence). The CDR3 sequence is CASSQAGGLDEQYF. The DNA of the CDR3 is TGTGCCAGCAGCCAGGCGGGGGGGCTCGACGAGCAGTACTTC.

The rearrangement uses TRBV12-3 or TRBV12-4 and TRBJ1-1; weak D call: TRBD1 (6 bases). Between the trimmed V and J ends, which lost 4 bases and 7 bases, there was a span of 10 bases. The CDR3 sequence is 12 residues long. DNA for the CDR3: TGTGCCAGCAGTTCCAACAGGGTTGAAGCTTTCTTT. It specifies CASSSNRVEAFF.

The chain uses TRBV7-9 and TRBJ1-3; D not certain. There are 17 residues in the CDR3. Looked up from germline, CDR1 is SEHNR and CDR2 is FQNEAQ (reference sequence). The germline V and J ends were trimmed by 5 bases and 0 bases, with 17 bases remaining between them. CDR3 in amino acids: CASSLHGVPFSGNTIYF. CDR3 DNA sequence: TGTGCCAGCAGCCTGCACGGAGTTCCTTTCTCTGGAAACACCATATATTTT.

The V call is TRBV4-2, the J call TRBJ1-2; 11 bases agree with TRBD1. This CDR3 region has 14 residues. Germline lookup yields CDR1 LGHNA and CDR2 YNFKEQ. V was clipped by 3 bases and J by 8 bases; unmatched bases: 5. The CDR3 reads CASSQDRGLGGYTF. The CDR3 bases are TGTGCCAGCAGCCAGGACAGGGGGCTCGGGGGCTACACCTTC.

The rearrangement uses TRBV7-2 and TRBJ1-1, with a tentative D call TRBD1 (5 bases). Germline V gene data show CDR1 as SGHTA and CDR2 as FQGNSA. Between the trimmed V and J ends, which lost 4 bases and 0 bases, there was a span of 15 bases. The CDR3 has 16 residues. CDR3 region: CASSSRWTSMNTEAFF. CDR3 bases: TGTGCCAGCAGCTCCCGGTGGACAAGCATGAACACTGAAGCTTTCTTT.

The table lists this clone with a count of one. The rearrangement joins TRBV29-1 to TRBJ2-7; D gene unclear. Germline V CDR1 and CDR2: SQVTM, ANQGSEA. V shed 8 bases and J shed 1 base, with 15 bases lying between them. The CDR3 runs to 13 residues. CDR3 coding DNA: TGCAGCAAAAGACACCCCGGATCCTACGAGCAGTACTTC. Residues: CSKRHPGSYEQYF.

The chain has TRBV6-5 and TRBJ1-1; tentatively, D is TRBD1 (6 bases). The CDR3 spans 14 residues. From germline, CDR1 is MNHEY and CDR2 SVGAGI. Trimming took 5 bases from V and 5 from J, leaving 15 bases between them. The CDR3 region is CASSTPGDGTEAFF. Here the CDR3 DNA reads TGTGCCAGCAGTACCCCAGGGGATGGTACTGAAGCTTTCTTT.

J is TRBJ1-5 and V is TRBV30; D possibly corresponds to TRBD1 (6 bases). This CDR3 spans 14 amino acids. The V end was cut by 0 bases, the J end by 7 bases, with 13 bases between. CDR1 is GTSNPN and CDR2 is SVGIG in the germline V gene (reference sequence). The CDR3 DNA follows: TGTGCCTGGAGTGTTGGTGGGGGCCGACAGCCCCAGCATTTT. Its translation: CAWSVGGGRQPQHF.

The chain combines TRBV12-5 with TRBJ2-1; 14 bases match TRBD2. CDR1 is LGHNT and CDR2 is FRNRAP in the germline V gene. The CDR3 sequence is 21 residues long. V lost 0 bases to trimming and J lost 4 bases; unmatched junction nucleotides: 14. DNA for the CDR3: TGTGCTAGTGGTTTGGTAAATCTTAGACTAGCGGGGGGGCCGTATTACAATGAGCAGTTCTTC. Translating gives CASGLVNLRLAGGPYYNEQFF.

The genes are TRBV6-5 and TRBJ2-1; 7 bases line up with TRBD1. Germline values: CDR1 MNHEY, CDR2 SVGAGI. V was pared by 5 bases and J by 2 bases, with 6 bases of the junction left unmatched. This CDR3 spans 15 amino acids. CDR3 amino acids: CASSPRDSPYNEQFF. CDR3 in DNA: TGTGCCAGCAGTCCCCGGGACAGCCCCTACAATGAGCAGTTCTTC.